A single sample gave rise to the 27 T cell receptor beta chains below, sequenced in a study of a mutant IDH1 vaccine in newly diagnosed glioma. Libraries were prepared by immunoSEQ multiplex PCR; TCRdb keeps only in-frame clonotypes and omits some of them. The repertoire holds 50,000 to 65,000 clones, with about four fifths as singletons. Time point: baseline, week 1 (first vaccination visit). Treatment reported: pre-vaccination baseline after standard-of-care therapy. The sequencing here drew on PBMCs, taken from a glioma patient treated with radiotherapy, temozolomide or both. Receptor source: a man younger than 35 with glioma.

The V call is TRBV30, the J call TRBJ2-7; 11 nucleotides line up with TRBD2. The CDR3 has 16 residues. Germline CDR1 GTSNPN, CDR2 SVGIG (reference sequence). Losses at the gene ends were 2 bases for V and 1 base for J; bases not matched to a gene: 7. The CDR3 spells CAWSSVLAGGSYEQYF. DNA of the CDR3: TGTGCCTGGAGTTCTGTCCTAGCGGGAGGTTCCTACGAGCAGTACTTC.

In its sample, this clone was seen once. This rearrangement joins TRBV7-2 to TRBJ1-2; D ambiguous. Germline lookup yields CDR1 SGHTA and CDR2 FQGNSA. The length of the CDR3 is 15 residues. Trimming stripped 3 bases from V and 0 bases from J, with 11 bases between. This CDR3 is CASSFKVKSNYGYTF. CDR3 nucleotide sequence: TGTGCCAGCAGCTTTAAAGTTAAATCTAACTATGGCTACACCTTC.

In DNA form, the CDR3 reads TGTGCCAGCAGGAGGACGACAGGGAACACTGAAGCTTTCTTT. Protein product: CASRRTTGNTEAFF. This rearrangement joins TRBV6-5 to TRBJ1-1; tentatively, D is TRBD1 (6 bases). Trimming shortened V by 6 bases and J by 1 base, and 12 bases separated the two germline ends. This CDR3 is 14 amino acids long. Germline V gene lookup returns CDR1 MNHEY and CDR2 SVGAGI.

V gene TRBV7-2 combines with J gene TRBJ1-4; weak D call: TRBD1 (5 bases). V was shortened by 3 bases and J by 5 bases, with 19 bases between the two germline ends. In germline, CDR1 is SGHTA, CDR2 FQGNSA. This CDR3 has 17 amino acids. CDR3 region: CASSLGRKDGPNEKLFF. Here the CDR3 DNA reads TGTGCCAGCAGCTTGGGGCGAAAGGACGGTCCGAATGAAAAACTGTTTTTT.

V is TRBV5-6 and J is TRBJ1-3, with D unclear. CDR1 and CDR2 (germline): SGHDT, YYEEEE. V lost 1 base to trimming and J lost 0 bases, with 11 bases between them. The CDR3 loop spans 16 amino acids. CDR3 in amino acids: CASSLISVLSGNTIYF. CDR3 DNA: TGTGCCAGCAGCTTGATAAGCGTACTCTCTGGAAACACCATATATTTT. Variable domain in full (rest from reference TRBV5-6 and TRBJ1-3): DAGVTQSPTHLIKTRGQQVTLRCSPKSGHDTVSWYQQALGQGPQFIFQYYEEEERQRGNFPDRFSGHQFPNYSSELNVNALLLGDSALYLCASSLISVLSGNTIYFGEGSWLTVV.

The gene calls are TRBV2 and TRBJ2-1; 11 nucleotides align to TRBD2. The CDR3 contains 19 residues. With V trimmed by 4 bases and J by 1 base, 12 bases remained unmatched. Germline V gene sequence: CDR1 SNHLY, CDR2 FYNNEI. The CDR3 spells CASSGSGRALEGSYNEQFF. In DNA, the CDR3 is TGTGCCAGCAGTGGTAGCGGGAGGGCCTTGGAAGGGTCCTACAATGAGCAGTTCTTC. Together with reference TRBV2 and TRBJ2-1, the CDR3 gives the full variable domain: EPEVTQTPSHQVTQMGQEVILRCVPISNHLYFYWYRQILGQKVEFLVSFYNNEISEKSEIFDDQFSVERPDGSNFTLKIRSTKLEDSAMYFCASSGSGRALEGSYNEQFFGPGTRLTVL.

V gene TRBV4-1 combines with J gene TRBJ1-4, with D possibly being TRBD1 (6 bases). V was pared by 0 bases and J by 1 base, with 15 bases between. The CDR3 totals 18 residues. Germline values: CDR1 MGHRA, CDR2 YSYEKL. CDR3 region: CASSQEGDGQLTNEKLFF. The CDR3 DNA sequence: TGCGCCAGCAGCCAAGAAGGGGACGGACAGTTAACTAATGAAAAACTGTTTTTT.

The V gene is TRBV6-5, the J gene TRBJ2-5; TRBD2 matches 9 bases. The V gene's germline CDR1 is MNHEY and CDR2 SVGAGI. After removal of 8 bases from V and 4 bases from J, the junction contained 11 bases not matched to a gene. The CDR3 has 15 amino acids. The CDR3 bases are TGTGCCAGCGGGCCGGAGGGAGCGGGAGGAGAGACCCAGTACTTC. Translated, it gives CASGPEGAGGETQYF.

The J gene is TRBJ1-2, the V gene TRBV19; no definite D call. Looked up from germline, CDR1 is LNHDA and CDR2 is SQIVND (reference sequence). V dropped 2 bases and J dropped 5 bases, with 6 bases sitting between them. The CDR3 loop spans 12 amino acids. CDR3 loop: CASSISQYGYTF. As DNA, the CDR3 is TGTGCCAGTAGTATAAGCCAATATGGCTACACCTTC.

This clone was recorded only once. The chain recombines TRBV6-6 with TRBJ2-3; tentative D call: TRBD1 (5 bases). Looked up from germline, CDR1 is MNHNY and CDR2 is SVGAGI (reference sequence). The germline V and J ends were trimmed by 2 bases and 9 bases, with 6 bases remaining between them. The CDR3 covers 11 residues. CDR3 region: CASSYKGTQYF. The CDR3, as DNA: TGTGCCAGCAGTTACAAGGGGACGCAGTATTTT.

The chain combines TRBV2 with TRBJ2-7; D may be TRBD1 (5 bases). V lost 5 bases and J lost 3, with 11 bases in between. The CDR3 covers 13 residues. The V gene's germline CDR1 is SNHLY and CDR2 FYNNEI. Here the CDR3 reads CASSSQGYYEQYF. CDR3 DNA sequence: TGTGCCAGCAGTTCCCAGGGATACTACGAGCAGTACTTC.

This clone turned up a few times. This rearrangement joins TRBV6-5 to TRBJ1-5; D may be TRBD1 (5 bases). Germline-derived CDR1 and CDR2 are MNHEY and SVGAGI. V shed 5 bases and J shed 3 bases, with 11 bases lying between them. This CDR3 spans 14 amino acids. The CDR3 sequence is CASSDRGFNQPQHF. CDR3 in DNA: TGTGCCAGCAGTGACCGGGGGTTCAATCAGCCCCAGCATTTT.

This rearrangement joins TRBV9 to TRBJ1-2; 9 bases agree with TRBD1. The J segment lost 2 bases and the V segment lost 3 bases, leaving 5 bases of the junction unmatched. Looked up from germline, CDR1 is SGDLS and CDR2 is YYNGEE. The CDR3 totals 15 residues. CDR3 DNA: TGTGCCAGCAGCGAGTGGACAGGGGCGAACTATGGCTACACCTTC. Its translation: CASSEWTGANYGYTF. Full variable domain (remainder filled in from reference TRBV9 and TRBJ1-2): DSGVTQTPKHLITATGQRVTLRCSPRSGDLSVYWYQQSLDQGLQFLIQYYNGEERAKGNILERFSAQQFPDLHSELNLSSLELGDSALYFCASSEWTGANYGYTFGSGTRLTVV.

Worth noting for this clone: An end of the junction does not agree with germline; a read error may underlie this. The chain combines TRBV25-1 with TRBJ1-1; D ambiguous. Germline assignment: CDR1 MGHDK and CDR2 SYGVNS. CDR3 length: 16 residues. CDR3 sequence reads: CASSAVGLSMNTEAFF. CDR3 nucleotide sequence: TGTGCCAGTAGTGCTGTGGGCCTGAGTATGAACACTGAAGCTTTCTTT.

The chain combines TRBV7-9 with TRBJ1-1; D possibly corresponds to TRBD1 (5 bases). The germline V gene has CDR1 SEHNR and CDR2 FQNEAQ (reference sequence). V was pared by 4 bases and J by 3 bases, with 18 bases between. CDR3 length: 16 amino acids. CDR3: CASSSLDQGWDTEAFF. The CDR3 DNA sequence: TGTGCCAGCAGCTCCCTGGATCAGGGATGGGACACTGAAGCTTTCTTT.

The V call is TRBV30, the J call TRBJ1-1; tentative D call: TRBD1 (5 bases). The V end lost 0 bases, the J end lost 4 bases, and 15 bases lay between the germline ends. CDR3 length: 15 amino acids. Germline V gene sequence: CDR1 GTSNPN, CDR2 SVGIG (reference sequence). CDR3 DNA sequence: TGTGCCTGGAGTGTACTGGGGGAGCGGAGCACTGAAGCTTTCTTT. Its protein is CAWSVLGERSTEAFF.

The chain recombines TRBV7-2 with TRBJ2-1; 7 bases line up with TRBD2. This CDR3 region has 12 residues. Germline V gives CDR1 SGHTA, CDR2 FQGNSA. Germline trimming cut 4 bases from V and 10 bases from J; bases unmatched to any gene: 4. The CDR3: CASSSLGGEQFF. The CDR3 DNA reads as TGTGCCAGCAGCTCACTCGGGGGGGAGCAGTTCTTC.

The genes are TRBV13 and TRBJ2-7; D is uncertain. V was cut by 1 base and J by 2 bases, with 12 bases left in between. This CDR3 is 15 amino acids long. Looked up from germline, CDR1 is PRHDT and CDR2 is FYEKMQ (reference sequence). The CDR3 DNA reads TGTGCCAGCAGCTTAGCGTGGGATGGGACCTACGAGCAGTACTTC. Protein product: CASSLAWDGTYEQYF.

This clone was found a few times. The CDR3 nucleotides read TGTGCCAGCAGCTCTTCGACAGGGGCTTACTATAATTCACCCCTCCACTTT. It specifies CASSSSTGAYYNSPLHF. The V and J genes are TRBV7-9 and TRBJ1-6, with 8 bases matching TRBD1. The CDR3 extends over 17 amino acids. V lost 4 bases, J lost 3 bases, and 8 bases stayed unmatched. The germline V gene encodes CDR1 SEHNR and CDR2 FQNEAQ (reference sequence). Drawing the rest from reference TRBV7-9 and TRBJ1-6, the complete variable domain is DTGVSQNPRHKITKRGQNVTFRCDPISEHNRLYWYRQTLGQGPEFLTYFQNEAQLEKSRLLSDRFSAERPKGSFSTLEIQRTEQGDSAMYLCASSSSTGAYYNSPLHFGNGTRLTVT.

This chain links TRBV5-4 with TRBJ2-2; tentative D call: TRBD2 (6 bases). The CDR3 contains 15 residues. Germline CDR1 reads SGHNT; CDR2 reads YYREEE (reference sequence). V lost 2 bases and J lost 3, with 11 bases in between. The DNA of the CDR3 is TGTGCCAGCAGCTTCCGGACTACCTACACCGGGGAGCTGTTTTTT. It codes for CASSFRTTYTGELFF.

The rearrangement uses TRBV12-5 and TRBJ1-1; possibly TRBD1 for D (6 bases). This CDR3 comprises 15 residues. Germline CDR1 reads LGHNT; CDR2 reads FRNRAP. Trimming removed 6 bases from V and 4 bases from J, with 18 bases in between. The CDR3: CASGSLQGVVTEAFF. The DNA for the CDR3 is TGTGCTAGTGGATCGTTACAGGGAGTAGTCACTGAAGCTTTCTTT. Full variable domain (missing parts from reference TRBV12-5 and TRBJ1-1): DARVTQTPRHKVTEMGQEVTMRCQPILGHNTVFWYRQTMMQGLELLAYFRNRAPLDDSGMPKDRFSAEMPDATLATLKIQPSEPRDSAVYFCASGSLQGVVTEAFFGQGTRLTVV.

The V and J genes are TRBV9 and TRBJ2-7; D not certain. The CDR3 covers 15 residues. The V gene lost 2 bases and the J gene lost 3 bases, with 15 bases spanning the gap. The V gene's germline CDR1 is SGDLS and CDR2 YYNGEE. The CDR3 nucleotides are TGTGCCAGCAGCGTGTCCCCAGGCGAACTCTACGAGCAGTACTTC. Protein: CASSVSPGELYEQYF.

The J gene is TRBJ1-4, the V gene TRBV4-3; D is ambiguous. Per germline, CDR1 LGHNA and CDR2 YSLEER. The V gene lost 4 bases and the J gene lost 0 bases, with 12 bases spanning the gap. The CDR3 covers 16 residues. The CDR3 region has the DNA TGCGCCAGCAGCCGTGGCAATACCGCAACTAATGAAAAACTGTTTTTT. The encoded protein is CASSRGNTATNEKLFF.

V is TRBV6-5 and J is TRBJ2-5; the D gene is possibly TRBD2 (5 bases). The CDR3 has 14 amino acids. Germline values: CDR1 MNHEY, CDR2 SVGAGI. Between the trimmed V and J ends, which lost 7 bases and 4 bases, there was a span of 16 bases. CDR3 in amino acids: CASTLGVKGETQYF. Here the CDR3 DNA reads TGTGCCAGCACTCTCGGGGTGAAGGGAGAGACCCAGTACTTC.

The chain recombines TRBV25-1 with TRBJ1-4, with a possible D match to TRBD1 (5 bases). The CDR3 has 17 residues. V gave up 0 bases and J gave up 0 bases, with 11 bases separating them. Germline assignment: CDR1 MGHDK and CDR2 SYGVNS. DNA for the CDR3: TGTGCCAGCAGTGAATATCCAGGGAGTGCAACTAATGAAAAACTGTTTTTT. Its translation: CASSEYPGSATNEKLFF.

This clone showed up just once. Other nucleotide sequences in the sample specify the same CDR3. The genes are TRBV30 and TRBJ1-2; D gene ambiguous. Germline V gene sequence: CDR1 GTSNPN, CDR2 SVGIG (reference sequence). The CDR3 loop spans 11 amino acids. Trimming removed 0 bases from V and 2 bases from J, with 1 base in between. CDR3 nucleotide sequence: TGTGCCTGGAGTGTAAACTATGGCTACACCTTC. This sequence encodes CAWSVNYGYTF.

The rearrangement uses TRBV9 and TRBJ2-2; 11 nucleotides agree with TRBD2. V trimming: 3 bases; J trimming: 8 bases; junction bases outside the gene matches: 6. The CDR3 runs to 15 residues. Germline V CDR1 and CDR2: SGDLS, YYNGEE. The chain's CDR3 is CASSAGGLAAGELFF. The CDR3 DNA reads as TGTGCCAGCAGCGCCGGGGGACTAGCGGCTGGGGAGCTGTTTTTT.